This TCR beta chain was found in a study of CD8 T cells in Susac syndrome. Random hexamers were used to reverse transcribe roughly 0.5 to 1 ug of RNA. The TCR beta CDR3 was amplified by immunoSEQ multiplex PCR across 54 Vbeta, 13 Jbeta. TCRdb used MiXCR to reprocess the immunoSEQ multiplex PCR reads, holding one entry per CDR3 protein. The data show about 150,000 distinct CDR3 sequences, with roughly 94% seen just once and about 0.076% held by the top ten. The sequenced target, TCR beta, came from blood CD8+ and CD4+ T cells. Controls were age- and sex-matched healthy donors. Purification of the CD8+ and CD4+ T cells relied on negative isolation, and TEMRA cells underwent FACS enrichment. This CDR3 comprises 12 residues. V was trimmed by 7 bases and J by 4 bases, leaving 11 bases between them. Germline V lookup: CDR1 DFQATT, CDR2 SNEGSKA (reference sequence).

The chain links TRBV20-1 to TRBJ2-1; TRBD2 might be the D (6 bases). The specimen was CD4+ T cells from PBMCs. The clonotype comes from a human donor in good health. This chain's CDR3 is CSGGDQYNEQFF. The CDR3 coding sequence is TGCAGTGGCGGGGACCAATACAATGAGCAGTTCTTC.